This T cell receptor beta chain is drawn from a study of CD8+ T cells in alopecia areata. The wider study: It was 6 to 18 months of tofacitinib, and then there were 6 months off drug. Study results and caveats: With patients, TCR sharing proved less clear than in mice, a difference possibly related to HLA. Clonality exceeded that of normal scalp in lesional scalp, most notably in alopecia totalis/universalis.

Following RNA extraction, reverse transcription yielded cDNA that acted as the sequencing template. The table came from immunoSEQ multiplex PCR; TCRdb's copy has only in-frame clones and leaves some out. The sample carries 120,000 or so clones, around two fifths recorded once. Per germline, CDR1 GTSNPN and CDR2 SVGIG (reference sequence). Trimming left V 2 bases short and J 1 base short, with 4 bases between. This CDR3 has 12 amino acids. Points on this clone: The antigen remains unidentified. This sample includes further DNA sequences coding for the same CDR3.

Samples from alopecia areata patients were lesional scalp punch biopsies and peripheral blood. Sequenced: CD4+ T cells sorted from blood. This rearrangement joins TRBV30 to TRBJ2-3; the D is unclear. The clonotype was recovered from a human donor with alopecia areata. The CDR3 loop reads CAWSPGTDTQYF. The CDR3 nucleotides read TGTGCCTGGAGTCCCGGCACAGATACGCAGTATTTT.